Sequencing of this TCR beta chain was carried out in a study of vaccination effects on CD4 cells after COVID-19. Antigen-specific CD4+ T cells were expanded with viral peptide pools in the ViraFEST assay before sequencing. Culture lasted about ten days before CD4+ T cell isolation. Participants each got two BNT162b2 or mRNA-1273 vaccine doses. Vaccine recipients lacked prior SARS-CoV-2 infection and had negative nucleocapsid antibodies. The sample holds a few counts of this clone. Its antigen remains unidentified. Libraries were prepared by immunoSEQ multiplex PCR; TCRdb keeps only in-frame clonotypes and omits some of them. The sample consists of 65,000 to 70,000 clones, about 80% of them appearing once. The origin of this receptor is a human donor who received a COVID-19 vaccine. The sequences come from CD4+ T cells from PBMCs cultured with HCoV-OC43 spike peptides, collected after COVID-19 vaccination. Regarding subset: HCoV-OC43 spike overlapping peptide pool stimulation.

Here the CDR3 reads CSGQENEKLFF. CDR3 nucleotide sequence: TGCAGTGGACAGGAAAATGAAAAACTGTTTTTT. The V and J genes are TRBV20-1 and TRBJ1-4, with D perhaps TRBD1 (6 bases). Trimming shortened V by 7 bases and J by 5 bases, and 8 bases separated the two germline ends. This CDR3 is built from 11 residues. Germline assignment: CDR1 DFQATT and CDR2 SNEGSKA (reference sequence).